These T cell receptor beta chains were read from a single sample in a study of blood T cells in healthy people across ages. TCRdb passed the 5' RACE reads through MiXCR, listing each CDR3 protein once. The sample records approximately 780,000 distinct CDR3 sequences, around a quarter being singletons. These data are also associated with another study on T cells of mothers and their children.

Sequencing input: blood. These receptors were obtained from a boy aged 5-17 years in good health. The CDR3 runs from the conserved cysteine through the conserved F or W. A D gene is named only where the DNA matches it firmly. A clone size is listed for some rows: how often the clone was seen (once, few, many), or a class if it is expanded.

DNA	CDR3	V	D	size	J
TGCGCCAGCAGTTGGCCTAGCGGGTCCCCTGTACCCACAGATACGCAGTATTTT	CASSWPSGSPVPTDTQYF	TRBV5-1	TRBD2	NA	TRBJ2-3
TGCGCCAGCAGCCAGGGACAGCCCAGTCGTTGGGGCTACACCTTC	CASSQGQPSRWGYTF	TRBV5-1	TRBD1	NA	TRBJ1-2
TGTGCCAGCAGTTACTCCCAGGGGGCGAGCACTGAAGCTTTCTTT	CASSYSQGASTEAFF	TRBV6-5	TRBD1	few	TRBJ1-1
TGTGCCATCAGTGAGCTCAGTGAGCAGTTCTTC	CAISELSEQFF	TRBV10-3	NA	few	TRBJ2-1
TGCGCCAGCAGCCCCCCCCAGGCAACTAATGAAAAACTGTTTTTT	CASSPPQATNEKLFF	TRBV4-1	NA	few	TRBJ1-4
TGTGCCAGCAGCCCGCGGGGGCGGCACAATGAGCAGTTCTTC	CASSPRGRHNEQFF	TRBV13	NA	NA	TRBJ2-1
TGTGCCAGCAGCGACTGGGGGGCGAGCACAGATACGCAGTATTTT	CASSDWGASTDTQYF	TRBV7-3	NA	NA	TRBJ2-3
TGTGCCAGCAGCCAACTGAGGGGGGAGGACGAGCAGTACTTC	CASSQLRGEDEQYF	TRBV11-2	NA	NA	TRBJ2-7
TGTGCCAGCAGCGTAAGACGTAGGAATCAGCCCCAGCATTTT	CASSVRRRNQPQHF	TRBV9	NA	NA	TRBJ1-5
TGTGCCAGCAGTGGGACAGCCCTATACAATGAGCAGTTCTTC	CASSGTALYNEQFF	TRBV2	NA	NA	TRBJ2-1
TGTGCCAGCAGCTTAACAGGAGCGGGGGGCAATGAGCAGTTCTTC	CASSLTGAGGNEQFF	TRBV7-3	TRBD2	few	TRBJ2-1
TGTGCCAGCAGCCCACTGGGGTCCCAAAACTATGGCTACACCTTC	CASSPLGSQNYGYTF	TRBV5-4	NA	few	TRBJ1-2
TGTGCCAGCAGTCCATCACTAGCGGGGGCTCGCAATGAGCAGTTCTTC	CASSPSLAGARNEQFF	TRBV27	TRBD2	NA	TRBJ2-1